This T cell receptor (beta chain) derives from a study of blood T cell repertoires in COVID-19 (dated by TCRdb to 2020 to 2021). Background for the entire study: The collaborator samples originated in the United States, Italy and Spain and spanned the acute and convalescent phases of COVID-19. The prospective study material was composed of cDNA or gDNA derived from T cells, B-cell-depleted T cells, or PBMCs. Deeply sampled blood TCRbeta repertoires from subjects exposed to, actively infected with, or recovered from COVID-19 were included in the dataset. The repertoires were made available in a free public database intended to serve as a resource for research on the immune response to SARS-CoV-2. The samples were drawn from two sources: the first 160 participants of the ongoing ImmuneRACE study, and 950 to 1,500 subjects contributed by 6 global collaborators. A de-identified subject ID, COVID-19 status, age in years and sex were almost always included in the sample metadata. Where HLA class I and class II types were available, the types were taken from metadata supplied by the sample provider, not from assay-based typing.

From the germline V gene (reference sequence), CDR1 is SGHKS and CDR2 is YYEKEE. The trim is 3 bases for V and 0 bases for J, with a gap of 15 bases between the germline ends. There are 16 amino acids in the CDR3, from cysteine to phenylalanine inclusive. Only CDR3 DNA remains: 48 bases, in frame from the first base. For this clone: This clone's antigen is unknown. The sample holds no much larger clone one base away, and base qualities are not on file.

TCRbeta CDR3 regions were amplified from genomic DNA using the immunoSEQ Assay, a bias-controlled multiplex PCR. The authors' pipeline ran thus. Nucleated cell counts per sample were estimated from amplification of reference gene primers within the assay. To quantify the absolute abundance of each unique TCRbeta CDR3 rearrangement, sequence reads were collapsed and filtered. Productive Simpson clonality was computed per sample as the square root of Simpson's diversity index over productive rearrangements. TCRdb limited this immuneACCESS table to in-frame rearrangements with V and J called. A share of clones is missing; checked studies link under half to unresolved V genes, and the rest is unexplained. The DNA was the basis for D and trimming; V, J and clone size are from that table. The sample includes roughly 200,000 clones, with 85% to 90% observed a single time. About 6.3% of the sample rests with the top ten.

Enrolling through a virtual design, the prospective study's participants ranged in age from roughly 18 to 89 years and lived across 24 United States geographic areas. In the prospective study, participants were assigned to cohorts based on the clinical history participants reported in a screening survey and a study questionnaire. ImmuneRACE Cohort 3 recovered participants were defined by two consecutive negative NP/OP PCR tests, healthcare professional clearance, or symptom resolution. Mobile phlebotomists in the prospective study collected whole blood, serum and a nasopharyngeal or oropharyngeal swab from every participant. Over an approximately 2-month period, participants in the prospective study had the option of providing additional blood draws and questionnaires. Blood samples from the prospective study were shipped frozen or at room temperature prior to DNA extraction. On the study overall, not on this receptor specifically: Clinical and demographic metadata were provided uncurated, with the amount varying by source and participant.

Sample: PBMCs or T cells enriched from blood (not recorded which). The rearrangement combines TRBV5-5 with TRBJ1-1; a tentative D match to TRBD1 spans 6 bases. This clonotype was obtained from a man aged 35 to 55 who had recovered from COVID-19. The CDR3 has the sequence CASSWRAGAMNTEAFF. Here is the DNA: TGTGCCAGCAGCTGGAGGGCGGGGGCAATGAACACTGAAGCTTTCTTT.